A selection of T cell receptor beta chains follows, all from one sample in a study of T cell responses to AZD1222 COVID-19 vaccine. Assay used: immunoSEQ multiplex PCR; TCRdb lists only in-frame clones, some missing. The data hold about 27,000 clones, with 80% to 95% observed a single time. The sequenced sample was peripheral blood, obtained 28 days after the second AZD1222 dose. The origin of the receptors is an adult who received the AZD1222 COVID-19 vaccine. Each CDR3 is given with its conserved first and last residue. D genes are given only for firm matches. Clone size, where shown, is once, few, many, or a class for clones that have expanded.

v_gene: TRBV9; abundance: -; j_gene: TRBJ1-5; d_gene: -; CDR3aa: CASMGLAGGDQPQHF
v_gene: TRBV18; abundance: -; j_gene: TRBJ2-7; d_gene: TRBD2; CDR3aa: CASSGTSGSLLYEQYF
v_gene: TRBV18; abundance: once; j_gene: TRBJ2-2; d_gene: TRBD2; CDR3aa: CASSPPVAGGNTGELFF
v_gene: TRBV30; abundance: -; j_gene: TRBJ1-2; d_gene: -; CDR3aa: CAFPGAAGGYTF
v_gene: TRBV28; abundance: -; j_gene: TRBJ2-7; d_gene: TRBD2; CDR3aa: CASRGASGSSYEQYF
v_gene: TRBV11-2; abundance: -; j_gene: TRBJ1-5; d_gene: -; CDR3aa: CASSFGPYQPQHF
v_gene: TRBV11-3; abundance: -; j_gene: TRBJ1-1; d_gene: -; CDR3aa: CASSLGRAGEAFF
v_gene: TRBV3-1/TRBV3-2; abundance: -; j_gene: TRBJ1-2; d_gene: -; CDR3aa: CASSQEGVTAYYGYTF
v_gene: TRBV19; abundance: once; j_gene: TRBJ2-7; d_gene: TRBD2; CDR3aa: CASKTTSGSYEQYF
v_gene: TRBV12-5; abundance: -; j_gene: TRBJ1-3; d_gene: -; CDR3aa: CASGLDIGSGNTIYF
v_gene: TRBV2; abundance: -; j_gene: TRBJ1-1; d_gene: TRBD1; CDR3aa: CASRSLPWGQGTEAFF
v_gene: TRBV5-1; abundance: once; j_gene: TRBJ1-5; d_gene: TRBD1; CDR3aa: CASSLDGTGYNQPQHF
v_gene: TRBV28; abundance: -; j_gene: TRBJ1-6; d_gene: -; CDR3aa: CASSLLELNNSPLHF
v_gene: TRBV27; abundance: -; j_gene: TRBJ2-7; d_gene: -; CDR3aa: CASSLAPEGRSSYEQYF
v_gene: TRBV6-5; abundance: -; j_gene: TRBJ2-1; d_gene: -; CDR3aa: CASNQGGTSSYEQFF
v_gene: TRBV30; abundance: -; j_gene: TRBJ1-2; d_gene: TRBD1; CDR3aa: CAWSALTGPHGYTF
v_gene: TRBV5-1; abundance: -; j_gene: TRBJ2-7; d_gene: TRBD2; CDR3aa: CASSPLGGGGEQYF
v_gene: TRBV11-2; abundance: -; j_gene: TRBJ2-7; d_gene: -; CDR3aa: CASSPNGQLYEQYF
v_gene: TRBV11-3; abundance: -; j_gene: TRBJ2-3; d_gene: -; CDR3aa: CASSSQPTDTQYF
v_gene: TRBV7-2; abundance: -; j_gene: TRBJ2-7; d_gene: -; CDR3aa: CASSSLGRAPYEQYF
v_gene: TRBV30; abundance: -; j_gene: TRBJ1-5; d_gene: -; CDR3aa: CAWSRGKEPQHF
v_gene: TRBV28; abundance: -; j_gene: TRBJ1-5; d_gene: -; CDR3aa: CASSLSGRGAQHF
v_gene: TRBV25-1; abundance: -; j_gene: TRBJ1-4; d_gene: TRBD1; CDR3aa: CASSADRGNEKLFF
v_gene: TRBV4-3; abundance: once; j_gene: TRBJ2-2; d_gene: TRBD1; CDR3aa: CASSQKDRESGELFF
v_gene: TRBV9; abundance: -; j_gene: TRBJ1-2; d_gene: -; CDR3aa: CASSLITGGRDGYTF
v_gene: TRBV27; abundance: -; j_gene: TRBJ2-7; d_gene: -; CDR3aa: CASRLTASPGYYEQYF
v_gene: TRBV24-1; abundance: -; j_gene: TRBJ2-2; d_gene: -; CDR3aa: CATGATGELFF
v_gene: TRBV6-2/TRBV6-3; abundance: -; j_gene: TRBJ1-1; d_gene: -; CDR3aa: CASSYWEGEAFF
v_gene: TRBV5-1; abundance: -; j_gene: TRBJ2-3; d_gene: -; CDR3aa: CASSLAGTDTQYF
v_gene: TRBV19; abundance: -; j_gene: TRBJ2-7; d_gene: -; CDR3aa: CASSIRGYGEQYF
v_gene: TRBV7-2; abundance: -; j_gene: TRBJ2-7; d_gene: -; CDR3aa: CASSSSSIGEQYF
v_gene: TRBV5-1; abundance: once; j_gene: TRBJ1-3; d_gene: -; CDR3aa: CASSLGRAGNTIYF
v_gene: TRBV7-9; abundance: -; j_gene: TRBJ2-1; d_gene: -; CDR3aa: CASSPQVGKIDEQFF
v_gene: TRBV4-1; abundance: once; j_gene: TRBJ1-5; d_gene: -; CDR3aa: CASSQQGLGYSNQPQHF
v_gene: TRBV18; abundance: -; j_gene: TRBJ1-1; d_gene: -; CDR3aa: CASSPQQGNTEAFF
v_gene: TRBV20-1; abundance: -; j_gene: TRBJ1-2; d_gene: -; CDR3aa: CSGFSNYGYTF
v_gene: TRBV11-2; abundance: -; j_gene: TRBJ2-2; d_gene: -; CDR3aa: CASSAGADGIF
v_gene: TRBV2; abundance: -; j_gene: TRBJ2-5; d_gene: TRBD1; CDR3aa: CASSGGQGEETQYF
v_gene: TRBV5-5; abundance: once; j_gene: TRBJ1-5; d_gene: -; CDR3aa: CASSARSNQPQHF
v_gene: TRBV7-8; abundance: -; j_gene: TRBJ1-5; d_gene: -; CDR3aa: CASSPVGGGNQPQHF
v_gene: TRBV5-5; abundance: -; j_gene: TRBJ1-1; d_gene: TRBD1; CDR3aa: CASSPDRGLNPFF
v_gene: TRBV5-6; abundance: -; j_gene: TRBJ1-4; d_gene: -; CDR3aa: CASSLRPAEKLFF
v_gene: TRBV5-8; abundance: -; j_gene: TRBJ1-2; d_gene: -; CDR3aa: CASSLAGGPGGYTF
v_gene: TRBV25-1; abundance: -; j_gene: TRBJ2-1; d_gene: TRBD2; CDR3aa: CASSEFGTSGRAYNEQFF
v_gene: TRBV7-2; abundance: -; j_gene: TRBJ2-3; d_gene: -; CDR3aa: CASSFGGVADTQYF
v_gene: TRBV2; abundance: -; j_gene: TRBJ2-3; d_gene: TRBD1; CDR3aa: CASRLGDRVGDTQYF
v_gene: TRBV27; abundance: -; j_gene: TRBJ1-2; d_gene: -; CDR3aa: CASSKSNYGYTF
v_gene: TRBV7-3; abundance: -; j_gene: TRBJ2-5; d_gene: -; CDR3aa: CASSLDGTQETQYF
v_gene: TRBV4-2; abundance: -; j_gene: TRBJ2-7; d_gene: TRBD2; CDR3aa: CASSQVTGGTSYEQYF
v_gene: TRBV27; abundance: -; j_gene: TRBJ2-7; d_gene: -; CDR3aa: CASSSKRAYEQYF
v_gene: TRBV6-5; abundance: -; j_gene: TRBJ1-1; d_gene: TRBD1; CDR3aa: CASKGQSTEAFF
v_gene: TRBV6-5; abundance: -; j_gene: TRBJ1-4; d_gene: -; CDR3aa: CASRGEKLFF
v_gene: TRBV4-1; abundance: -; j_gene: TRBJ2-7; d_gene: TRBD2; CDR3aa: CASSQGHGGGSYEQYF
v_gene: TRBV5-1; abundance: once; j_gene: TRBJ1-6; d_gene: -; CDR3aa: CASSLAPDPRNSPLHF
v_gene: TRBV7-6; abundance: -; j_gene: TRBJ2-1; d_gene: TRBD2; CDR3aa: CASSPPGTSGGYNEQFF
v_gene: TRBV3-1/TRBV3-2; abundance: -; j_gene: TRBJ1-1; d_gene: -; CDR3aa: CASTTTRDSSAEAFF
v_gene: TRBV30; abundance: -; j_gene: TRBJ1-5; d_gene: -; CDR3aa: CAWSVGESQPQHF
v_gene: TRBV3-1/TRBV3-2; abundance: -; j_gene: TRBJ1-3; d_gene: -; CDR3aa: CASSQGQGLDSGNTIYF
v_gene: TRBV15; abundance: -; j_gene: TRBJ2-3; d_gene: -; CDR3aa: CATNQEAEYQASTDTQYF
v_gene: TRBV4-3; abundance: -; j_gene: TRBJ1-2; d_gene: -; CDR3aa: CASSQGPERVRPVYGYTF